This T cell receptor beta chain is from a study of beta chain features in type 1 diabetes. This clone was counted between two and nine times. As yet, its antigen is unknown. Germline-derived CDR1 and CDR2 are SQVTM and ANQGSEA. The CDR3 has 13 amino acids. Trimming pared 6 bases from V and 3 bases from J, leaving 12 bases between. Notes on the study in general: Sequencing the cDNA could make cells with high TCR expression show up more than they should.

Reverse transcription of all isolated RNA meant that expressed TCRB transcripts were sequenced. An average of about 3.5 million reads was obtained for naive, central memory and regulatory T cell samples. Assay: immunoSEQ multiplex PCR; the TCRdb copy retains only in-frame clones and omits some. The table has around 200,000 clones, around 13% seen once; the top ten hold 0.62%. The TCR sequence derives from a woman aged 18-30 years in good health. V and J are TRBV29-1 and TRBJ1-5; tentatively, D is TRBD1 (5 bases). The sequencing sample was made of central memory CD4+ T cells from blood. Here the CDR3 reads CSVGEGNNQPQHF. The DNA for the CDR3 is TGCAGCGTAGGGGAGGGAAACAATCAGCCCCAGCATTTT. Combining the CDR3 with reference TRBV29-1 and TRBJ1-5 gives the whole variable domain SAVISQKPSRDICQRGTSLTIQCQVDSQVTMMFWYRQQPGQSLTLIATANQGSEATYESGFVIDKFPISRPNLTFSTLTVSNMSPEDSSIYLCSVGEGNNQPQHFGDGTRLSIL.